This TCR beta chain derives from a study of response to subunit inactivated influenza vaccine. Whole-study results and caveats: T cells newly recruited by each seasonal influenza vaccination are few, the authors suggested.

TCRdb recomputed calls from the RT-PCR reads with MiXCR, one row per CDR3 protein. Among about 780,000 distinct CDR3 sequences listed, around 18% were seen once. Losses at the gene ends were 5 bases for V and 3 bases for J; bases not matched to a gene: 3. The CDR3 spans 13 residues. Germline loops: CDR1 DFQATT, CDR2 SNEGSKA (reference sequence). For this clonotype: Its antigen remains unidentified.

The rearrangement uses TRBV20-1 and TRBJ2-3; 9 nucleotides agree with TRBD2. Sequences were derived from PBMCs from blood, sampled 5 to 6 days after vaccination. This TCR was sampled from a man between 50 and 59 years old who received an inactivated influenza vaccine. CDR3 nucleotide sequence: TGCAGTGCTGTAGCGGGAGTAACAGATACGCAGTATTTT. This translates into CSAVAGVTDTQYF.